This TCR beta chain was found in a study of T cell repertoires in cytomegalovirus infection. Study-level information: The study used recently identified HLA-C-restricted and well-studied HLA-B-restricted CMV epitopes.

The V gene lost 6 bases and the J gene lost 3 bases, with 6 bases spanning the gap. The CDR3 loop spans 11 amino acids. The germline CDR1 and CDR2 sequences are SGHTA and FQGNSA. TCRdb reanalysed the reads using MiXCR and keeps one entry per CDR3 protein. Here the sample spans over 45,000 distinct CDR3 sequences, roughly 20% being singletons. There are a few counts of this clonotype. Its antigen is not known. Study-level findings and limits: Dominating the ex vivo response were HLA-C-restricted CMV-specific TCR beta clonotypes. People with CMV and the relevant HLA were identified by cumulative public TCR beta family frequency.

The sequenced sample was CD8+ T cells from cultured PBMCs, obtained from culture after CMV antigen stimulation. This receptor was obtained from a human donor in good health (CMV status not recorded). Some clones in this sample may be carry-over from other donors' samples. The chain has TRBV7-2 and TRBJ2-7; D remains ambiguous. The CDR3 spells CASSTGYEQYF. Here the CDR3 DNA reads TGTGCCAGCAGTACGGGCTACGAGCAGTACTTC.